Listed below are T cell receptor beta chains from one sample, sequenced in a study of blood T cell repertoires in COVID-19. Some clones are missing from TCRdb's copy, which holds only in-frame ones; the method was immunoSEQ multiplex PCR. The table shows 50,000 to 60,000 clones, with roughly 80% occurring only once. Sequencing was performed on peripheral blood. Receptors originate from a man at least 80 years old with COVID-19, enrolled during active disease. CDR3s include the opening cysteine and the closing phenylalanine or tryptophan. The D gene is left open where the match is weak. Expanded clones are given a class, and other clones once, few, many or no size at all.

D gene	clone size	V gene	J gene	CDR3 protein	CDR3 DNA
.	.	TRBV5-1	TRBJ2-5	CASSLGGAYQETQYF	TGCGCCAGCAGCTTGGGTGGAGCGTACCAAGAGACCCAGTACTTC
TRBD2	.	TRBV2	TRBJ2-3	CASSARGRNTDTQYF	TGTGCCAGCAGCGCGCGCGGGAGAAACACAGATACGCAGTATTTT
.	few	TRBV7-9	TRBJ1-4	CASSRGRGGEKLFF	TGTGCCAGCAGCAGGGGGAGAGGTGGTGAAAAACTGTTTTTT
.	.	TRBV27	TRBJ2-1	CASSWSGNEQFF	TGTGCCAGCAGTTGGAGCGGGAATGAGCAGTTCTTC
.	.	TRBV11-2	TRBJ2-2	CASSLQVGTGELFF	TGTGCCAGCAGCTTGCAGGTGGGCACCGGGGAGCTGTTTTTT
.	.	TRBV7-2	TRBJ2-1	CASSLAVEGEQFF	TGTGCCAGCAGCTTGGCTGTAGAGGGTGAGCAGTTCTTC
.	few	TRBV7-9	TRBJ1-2	CASSLLLSGYTF	TGTGCCAGCAGCTTACTTCTCTCTGGCTACACCTTC
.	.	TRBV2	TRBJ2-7	CASAEVSYEQYF	TGTGCCAGCGCGGAAGTTTCCTACGAGCAGTACTTC
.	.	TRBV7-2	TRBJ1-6	CASSLWGGAGRDSPLHF	TGTGCCAGCAGCTTATGGGGGGGCGCTGGGAGGGATTCACCCCTCCACTTT
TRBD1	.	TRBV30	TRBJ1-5	CAWSFRTGGVQPQHF	TGTGCCTGGAGTTTCAGGACAGGGGGCGTTCAGCCCCAGCATTTT
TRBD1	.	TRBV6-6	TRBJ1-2	CASSRWTGGEEDGYTF	TGTGCCAGCAGTCGATGGACAGGGGGCGAAGAGGATGGCTACACCTTC
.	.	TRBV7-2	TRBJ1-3	CASSLGGLTYRGNTIYF	TGTGCCAGCAGCTTAGGGGGACTCACCTATCGGGGAAACACCATATATTTT
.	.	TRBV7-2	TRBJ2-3	CASSLRRDTDTQYF	TGTGCCAGCAGCTTACGCCGGGACACAGATACGCAGTATTTT
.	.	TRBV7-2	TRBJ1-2	CASSEAAYGYTF	TGTGCCAGCAGCGAAGCGGCCTATGGCTACACCTTC
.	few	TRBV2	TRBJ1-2	CASTPRGVNYGYTF	TGTGCCAGCACCCCTCGGGGAGTTAACTATGGCTACACCTTC